The 17 T cell receptor beta chains listed next were all sequenced from one sample in a study of blood T cell repertoires in COVID-19. Assay: immunoSEQ multiplex PCR; the TCRdb copy retains only in-frame clones and omits some. The repertoire holds 170,000 or so clones, with about four fifths as singletons. The sequencing sample was made of peripheral blood. The receptor set was obtained from a man aged 18 to 30 with active or convalescent COVID-19.

The V and J genes are TRBV6-5 and TRBJ1-5; 7 bases align to TRBD1. This CDR3 contains 14 residues. The germline CDR1 and CDR2 sequences are MNHEY and SVGAGI. Trimming removed 6 bases from V and 3 bases from J; junction bases left unmatched: 5. The CDR3 here is CASSLQGTNQPQHF. For the CDR3, the DNA is TGTGCCAGCAGCCTACAGGGGACCAATCAGCCCCAGCATTTT.

This clone has just a few counts. The chain uses TRBV29-1 and TRBJ2-5, with a tentative D call TRBD2 (6 bases). Trimming took 3 bases from V and 2 from J, leaving 10 bases between them. There are 13 residues in the CDR3. Germline V gene lookup returns CDR1 SQVTM and CDR2 ANQGSEA. The chain's CDR3 is CSVDRGGQETQYF. In nucleotides, the CDR3 is TGCAGCGTTGATCGCGGAGGGCAAGAGACCCAGTACTTC. The full variable domain, in which reference TRBV29-1 and TRBJ2-5 provide the parts outside the CDR3, is SAVISQKPSRDICQRGTSLTIQCQVDSQVTMMFWYRQQPGQSLTLIATANQGSEATYESGFVIDKFPISRPNLTFSTLTVSNMSPEDSSIYLCSVDRGGQETQYFGPGTRLLVL.

A few counts support this clone. The J gene is TRBJ1-1, the V gene TRBV3-1 (or the pseudogene TRBV3-2); D remains unclear. The CDR3 sequence is 14 residues long. CDR1 and CDR2 from the germline V gene are LGHDT and YNNKEL (reference sequence). V lost 4 bases to trimming and J lost 1 base, with 10 bases between them. The CDR3 bases are TGTGCCAGCAGCCCAAGACACCAGAACACTGAAGCTTTCTTT. Translating gives CASSPRHQNTEAFF.

This clone has a handful of counts. The chain couples TRBV23-1 to TRBJ2-7; maybe TRBD1 (6 bases). TRBV23-1 qualifies as an ORF whose function is uncertain. The ends were cut back, 3 bases at V and 0 bases at J, with 18 bases in the middle. The CDR3 runs to 17 residues. This CDR3 reads CASSHPWDTRSSYEQYF. In DNA, the CDR3 is TGCGCCAGCAGTCATCCTTGGGACACTCGGAGCTCCTACGAGCAGTACTTC.

J is TRBJ2-7 and V is TRBV4-3; D is perhaps TRBD1 (6 bases). This CDR3 is 15 amino acids long. V was cut by 1 base and J by 1 base, with 11 bases left in between. The germline V gene encodes CDR1 LGHNA and CDR2 YSLEER. In DNA, the CDR3 is TGCGCCAGCAGCCAAGGGACGGACAGATCCTACGAGCAGTACTTC. Its protein is CASSQGTDRSYEQYF.

The chain couples TRBV27 to TRBJ1-1, with D perhaps TRBD1 (5 bases). Trimming took off 1 base at V and 0 bases at J, with 12 bases between the two ends. The CDR3 is 16 amino acids. Germline CDR1 and CDR2: MNHEY and SMNVEV (reference sequence). The DNA of the CDR3 is TGTGCCAGCAGTTTATATCAGGGATTTATGAACACTGAAGCTTTCTTT. This gives the protein CASSLYQGFMNTEAFF.

The chain links TRBV5-1 to TRBJ2-2; 10 nucleotides align to TRBD2. The CDR3 is made up of 15 amino acids. Unmatched junction bases numbered 0, after V lost 0 bases and J lost 4 bases. Germline CDR1 and CDR2: SGHRS and YFSETQ. The CDR3 DNA follows: TGCGCCAGCAGCTTGGTAGCGGGAGGCACCGGGGAGCTGTTTTTT. Translated, it gives CASSLVAGGTGELFF.

The chain carries TRBV11-2 and TRBJ1-2; D ambiguous. The CDR3 sequence is 13 residues long. Germline loops: CDR1 SGHAT, CDR2 FQNNGV. Trimming took off 5 bases at V and 4 bases at J, with 11 bases between the two ends. The CDR3 sequence is CASSHGVGYGYTF. The DNA for the CDR3 is TGTGCCAGCAGCCACGGGGTAGGCTATGGCTACACCTTC.

The chain uses TRBV5-1 and TRBJ2-7; D may be TRBD2 (6 bases). Germline V gene lookup returns CDR1 SGHRS and CDR2 YFSETQ. Trimming stripped 3 bases from V and 5 bases from J, with 18 bases between. The CDR3 totals 15 residues. The CDR3 reads CASSSLSGTRNEQYF. The CDR3 DNA reads TGCGCCAGCAGCTCCTTATCCGGGACTCGGAACGAGCAGTACTTC.

The V and J genes are TRBV6-2 or TRBV6-3 and TRBJ1-4; D remains unclear. The CDR3 consists of 15 residues. Trimming removed 6 bases at V and 8 bases at J, with 19 bases between. Per germline, CDR1 MNHEY and CDR2 SVGEGT. CDR3 sequence: CASSHTKKGGEKLFF. The CDR3 DNA reads TGTGCCAGCAGCCACACTAAGAAGGGAGGGGAAAAACTGTTTTTT.

CDR3 sequence: CAWRAWGVGDGYTF. DNA of the CDR3: TGTGCCTGGCGAGCTTGGGGGGTTGGCGATGGCTACACCTTC. This sequence joins TRBV30 and TRBJ1-2; D possibly corresponds to TRBD1 (5 bases). CDR3 length equals 14 residues. V was cut by 5 bases and J by 6 bases, with 19 bases left in between. Germline V CDR1 and CDR2: GTSNPN, SVGIG (reference sequence).

CDR3 sequence (DNA): TGTGCCAGTGGAGGAGAGGGAGGAACTGAAGCTTTCTTT. This sequence encodes CASGGEGGTEAFF. The chain links TRBV6-5 to TRBJ1-1; no clear D gene. CDR1 and CDR2 (germline): MNHEY, SVGAGI. V was shortened by 9 bases and J by 5 bases, with 16 bases between the two germline ends. This CDR3 has 13 amino acids.

The gene calls are TRBV30 and TRBJ2-1; 14 bases line up with TRBD2. This CDR3 is built from 13 residues. V lost 7 bases to trimming and J lost 8 bases; unmatched junction nucleotides: 4. Germline CDR1 GTSNPN, CDR2 SVGIG (reference sequence). The CDR3: CASRLAGGDEQFF. CDR3 DNA sequence: TGTGCCTCTCGACTAGCGGGAGGGGATGAGCAGTTCTTC.

CDR3 sequence reads: CASSIGPERKREGLYEQYF. The DNA of the CDR3 is TGTGCCAGTAGTATAGGACCCGAGAGGAAGCGGGAGGGCCTCTACGAGCAGTACTTC. This chain joins TRBV19 and TRBJ2-7; 10 bases map to TRBD2. The CDR3 is 19 residues long. The germline CDR1 and CDR2 sequences are LNHDA and SQIVND (reference sequence). V was clipped by 1 base and J by 3 bases; unmatched bases: 15.

The V and J genes are TRBV11-2 and TRBJ1-2; 8 bases map to TRBD1. Germline V gene data show CDR1 as SGHAT and CDR2 as FQNNGV. This CDR3 has 15 residues. Unmatched junction bases numbered 4, after V lost 3 bases and J lost 1 base. CDR3 sequence reads: CASSLGQDFNYGYTF. Here the CDR3 DNA reads TGTGCCAGCAGCTTGGGACAGGATTTTAACTATGGCTACACCTTC.

There are many counts of this clone. The chain uses TRBV6-5 and TRBJ1-5; 7 bases map to TRBD1. V lost 8 bases, J lost 6 bases, and 10 bases stayed unmatched. CDR1 and CDR2 from the germline V gene are MNHEY and SVGAGI. The CDR3 has 14 amino acids. The CDR3 here is CASHLTGATQPQHF. The CDR3 DNA reads as TGTGCCAGCCACCTTACAGGGGCAACTCAGCCCCAGCATTTT.

The genes are TRBV6-6 and TRBJ2-2; D is uncertain. This CDR3 comprises 13 residues. Germline CDR1 MNHNY, CDR2 SVGAGI (reference sequence). Trimming stripped 6 bases from V and 0 bases from J, with 5 bases between. CDR3: CASSGANTGELFF. The CDR3 DNA reads as TGTGCCAGCAGCGGAGCGAACACCGGGGAGCTGTTTTTT.